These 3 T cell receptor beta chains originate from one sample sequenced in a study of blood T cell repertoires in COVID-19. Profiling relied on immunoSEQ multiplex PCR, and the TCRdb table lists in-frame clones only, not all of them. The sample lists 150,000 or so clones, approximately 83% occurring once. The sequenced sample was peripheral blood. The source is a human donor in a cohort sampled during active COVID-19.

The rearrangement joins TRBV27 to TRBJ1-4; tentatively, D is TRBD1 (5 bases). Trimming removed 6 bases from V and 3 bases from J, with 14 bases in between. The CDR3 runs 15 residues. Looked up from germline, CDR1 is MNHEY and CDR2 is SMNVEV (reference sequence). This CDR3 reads CASRRPGPANEKLFF. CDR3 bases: TGTGCCAGCAGGCGACCAGGGCCGGCTAATGAAAAACTGTTTTTT.

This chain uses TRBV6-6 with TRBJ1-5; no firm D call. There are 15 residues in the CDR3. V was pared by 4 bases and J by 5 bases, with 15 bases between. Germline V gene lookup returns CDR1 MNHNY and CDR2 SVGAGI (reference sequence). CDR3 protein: CASSSGGGVDQPQHF. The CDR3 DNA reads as TGTGCCAGCAGTTCGGGTGGTGGTGTTGATCAGCCCCAGCATTTT.

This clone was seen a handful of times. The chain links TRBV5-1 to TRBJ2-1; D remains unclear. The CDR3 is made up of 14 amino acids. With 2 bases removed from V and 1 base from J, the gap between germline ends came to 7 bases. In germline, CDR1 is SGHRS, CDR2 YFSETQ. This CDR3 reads CASSFDSSYNEQFF. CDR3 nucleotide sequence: TGCGCCAGCAGCTTCGACTCTTCCTACAATGAGCAGTTCTTC. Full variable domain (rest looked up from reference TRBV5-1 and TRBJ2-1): KAGVTQTPRYLIKTRGQQVTLSCSPISGHRSVSWYQQTPGQGLQFLFEYFSETQRNKGNFPGRFSGRQFSNSRSEMNVSTLELGDSALYLCASSFDSSYNEQFFGPGTRLTVL.